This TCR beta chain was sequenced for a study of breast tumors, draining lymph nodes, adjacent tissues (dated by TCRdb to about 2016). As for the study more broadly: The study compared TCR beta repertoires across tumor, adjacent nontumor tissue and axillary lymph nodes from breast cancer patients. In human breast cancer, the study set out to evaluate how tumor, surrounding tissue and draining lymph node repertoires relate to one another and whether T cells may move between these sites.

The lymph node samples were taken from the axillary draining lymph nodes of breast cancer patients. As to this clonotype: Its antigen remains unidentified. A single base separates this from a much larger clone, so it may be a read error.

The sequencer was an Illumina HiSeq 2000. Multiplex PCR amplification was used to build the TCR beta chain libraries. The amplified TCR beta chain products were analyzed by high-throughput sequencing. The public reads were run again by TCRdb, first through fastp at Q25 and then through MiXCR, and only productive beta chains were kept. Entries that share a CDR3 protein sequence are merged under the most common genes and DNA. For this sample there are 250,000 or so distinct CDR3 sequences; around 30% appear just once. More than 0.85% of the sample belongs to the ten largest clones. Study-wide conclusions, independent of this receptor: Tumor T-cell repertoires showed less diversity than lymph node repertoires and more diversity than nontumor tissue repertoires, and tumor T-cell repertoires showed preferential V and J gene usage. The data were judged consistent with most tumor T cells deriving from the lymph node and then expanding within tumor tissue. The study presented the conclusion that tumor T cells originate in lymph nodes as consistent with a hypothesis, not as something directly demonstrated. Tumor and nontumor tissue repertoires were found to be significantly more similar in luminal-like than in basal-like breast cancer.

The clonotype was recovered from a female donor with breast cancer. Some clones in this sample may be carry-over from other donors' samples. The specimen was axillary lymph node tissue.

The sequenced DNA is TGTGCCAGCAGTTACTCACAGGCCCAAGGGACCCAGTACTTC. This is translated as CASSYSQAQGTQYF. Recombination linked TRBV6-6 to TRBJ2-5; TRBD1 is perhaps the D gene, given 5 matching bases. Via the germline V gene (reference sequence), CDR1 is MNHNY and CDR2 SVGAGI. Reading from cysteine to phenylalanine, the CDR3 counts 14 amino acids. Only the CDR3 DNA stays, 42 bases, in frame from base 1.